Listed below are T cell receptor beta chains from one sample, sequenced in a study of low-dose radiotherapy and immunotherapy resistance in tumors. In TCRdb, the reads were re-called with MiXCR into one record per CDR3 protein. Of 100,000 or so distinct CDR3 sequences listed, under 25% were seen once; the top ten hold over 4%. The starting material was PBMCs, obtained after low-dose radiotherapy plus immunotherapy. Receptor source: a male donor with prostate cancer. CDR3s include the opening cysteine and the closing phenylalanine or tryptophan. Each record gives: J gene, D gene, clone size, V gene, CDR3 DNA, CDR3 protein. D genes are given only for firm matches. Expanded clones get a size class; other rows say once, few or many, or leave the size out.

TRBJ2-3	NA	many	TRBV5-4	TGTGCCAGCAGCCGCACTTACACAGATACGCAGTATTTT	CASSRTYTDTQYF
TRBJ1-6	NA	NA	TRBV5-1	TGCGCCAGCAGCTTGGTCAGCGGCTCACCCCTCCACTTT	CASSLVSGSPLHF
TRBJ2-3	NA	many	TRBV20-1	TGCAGTGCTAGGGTCCTAAGTCGGCAGTTGGCTACAGATACGCAGTATTTT	CSARVLSRQLATDTQYF
TRBJ2-7	TRBD1	many	TRBV4-1	TGCGCCAGCAGCCCAGATCCCGGGACAGGGGACTACGAGCAGTACTTC	CASSPDPGTGDYEQYF
TRBJ2-5	TRBD2	many	TRBV7-9	TGTGCCAGCAGCTTAGCGCTCTCTAGCGGGGAAGAGACCCAGTACTTC	CASSLALSSGEETQYF
TRBJ2-7	NA	many	TRBV6-2/TRBV6-3	TGTGCCAGCAGTTATTCGGGGGGCTCGGGGGAGCAGTACTTC	CASSYSGGSGEQYF
TRBJ2-7	NA	NA	TRBV28	TGTGCCAGCCAAGCAGGGGTCTCCTACGAGCAGTACTTC	CASQAGVSYEQYF
TRBJ2-5	NA	many	TRBV7-8	TGTGCCAGCAGCTTAGCATGGGGGACTGGGGGCACAGAGACCCAGTACTTC	CASSLAWGTGGTETQYF
TRBJ2-7	NA	NA	TRBV5-6	TGTGCCAGCAGCTTGTACGGTGGCTACGAGCAGTACTTC	CASSLYGGYEQYF
TRBJ2-4	TRBD1	many	TRBV20-1	TGCAGTGCTAGGACCGGGACAGGCGAAAACATTCAGTACTTC	CSARTGTGENIQYF
TRBJ2-7	NA	NA	TRBV9	TGTGCCAGCAGCGTAGCGGGCAGGCCGAACTACGAGCAGTACTTC	CASSVAGRPNYEQYF
TRBJ2-1	NA	NA	TRBV27	TGTGCCAGCAGTACGACGGGGCCGAACAATGAGCAGTTCTTC	CASSTTGPNNEQFF
TRBJ2-2	TRBD1	NA	TRBV12-3/TRBV12-4	TGTGCCAGCAGTCCCGAAACGACCCCGGACAGGGTCGCGTTTAAGAACACCGGGGAGCTGTTTTTT	CASSPETTPDRVAFKNTGELFF
TRBJ2-7	NA	many	TRBV12-3/TRBV12-4	TGTGCCAGCGGCCCCTACGGCTACGAGCAGTACTTC	CASGPYGYEQYF
TRBJ1-6	TRBD1	many	TRBV3-1	TGTGCCAGCAGCCCTGGACAGGGGGCACCCCTCCACTTT	CASSPGQGAPLHF
TRBJ2-3	NA	medium-sized	TRBV5-1	TGCGCCAGCAGCCCCCTGATTTTATCCACAGATACGCAGTATTTT	CASSPLILSTDTQYF
TRBJ2-1	NA	NA	TRBV4-3	TGCGCCAGCAGCCACGGGACCACCTACAATGAGCAGTTCTTC	CASSHGTTYNEQFF
TRBJ1-5	TRBD1	many	TRBV29-1	TGCAGCGGCCACAGGGGGCTTCATCAGCCCCAGCATTTT	CSGHRGLHQPQHF
TRBJ1-1	NA	many	TRBV9	TGTGCCAGCAGCGTAGGGACTGGAAACACTGAAGCTTTCTTT	CASSVGTGNTEAFF
TRBJ2-6	NA	many	TRBV20-1	TGCAGTGCCGCCCGCTCTGGGGCCAACGTCCTGACTTTC	CSAARSGANVLTF
TRBJ2-7	NA	many	TRBV24-1	TGTGCCACCAGTGACATTCCCCGGGACCGTGCCTACGAGCAGTACTTC	CATSDIPRDRAYEQYF
TRBJ2-2	NA	few	TRBV6-6	NA	CASSLRDSLLSGDTGELFFF
TRBJ1-3	NA	NA	TRBV6-1	TGTGCCAGCAGTGCCGGACGGACCTCTGGAAACACCATATATTTT	CASSAGRTSGNTIYF
TRBJ2-4	NA	NA	TRBV24-1	TGTGCCACCAGTGATTCTGGGAGGGCCAAAAACATTCAGTACTTC	CATSDSGRAKNIQYF
TRBJ2-7	TRBD2	NA	TRBV3-1	TGTGCCAGCAGCCAGACCATAGCGGGAGTACGCGAGCAGTACTTC	CASSQTIAGVREQYF
TRBJ2-2	NA	few	TRBV5-1	TGCGCCAGCAGTCTCGGCGCGAACACCGGGGAGCTGTTTTTT	CASSLGANTGELFF
TRBJ2-7	NA	many	TRBV5-6	TGTGCCAGCAGCCCCCTTGCAGGTTCGGGACCCTACGAGCAGTACTTC	CASSPLAGSGPYEQYF
TRBJ2-7	TRBD2	many	TRBV12-5	TGTGCTAGTAGGGCCGGGACTAGCTCCTACGAGCAGTACTTC	CASRAGTSSYEQYF
TRBJ2-2	NA	many	TRBV6-2/TRBV6-3	TGTGCCAGCAGTTACTCCCCGCAGGGGGGCACCGGGGAGCTGTTTTTT	CASSYSPQGGTGELFF
TRBJ1-3	NA	many	TRBV7-2	TGTGCCAGCAGCTTACTTTCAGGGACCTCTGGAAACACCATATATTTT	CASSLLSGTSGNTIYF
TRBJ2-1	NA	many	TRBV3-1	TGTGCCAGCAGCGAGTCCGACACTAACAATGAGCAGTTCTTC	CASSESDTNNEQFF
TRBJ2-2	NA	many	TRBV20-1	TGCAGTGCCCTCCAGAAAAGTGGCACCGGGGAGCTGTTTTTT	CSALQKSGTGELFF
TRBJ2-2	TRBD2	NA	TRBV5-1	TGCGCCAGCGGCGTAGCCCCTGGCGGGGGGGCGTACGGGGAGCTGTTTTTT	CASGVAPGGGAYGELFF
TRBJ2-2	NA	many	TRBV5-3	TGTGCCAGCAGCTCTCTGGCCGGGGAGCTGTTTTTT	CASSSLAGELFF
TRBJ2-5	NA	NA	TRBV5-6	TGTGCCAGCAGCTTGGCGGCGGGAACCCAGTACTTC	CASSLAAGTQYF
TRBJ1-1	NA	many	TRBV5-1	TGCGCCAGCAGCTTGGGGGTACCCATGAACACTGAAGCTTTCTTT	CASSLGVPMNTEAFF
TRBJ1-4	TRBD1	many	TRBV20-1	TGCAGTGCCGCCTACTTGGACAGGTTTAATGAAAAACTGTTTTTT	CSAAYLDRFNEKLFF
TRBJ2-1	NA	NA	TRBV6-2/TRBV6-3	TGTGCCAGCAGTTTGGTCAATGAGCAGTTCTTC	CASSLVNEQFF
TRBJ2-5	NA	many	TRBV6-1	TGTGCCAGCAGTGAATCCGTGTGGGCAGAGACCCAGTACTTC	CASSESVWAETQYF
TRBJ1-1	NA	many	TRBV4-1	TGCGCCAGCAGCGAGCAGGAGGGCACTGAAGCTTTCTTT	CASSEQEGTEAFF
TRBJ1-1	NA	many	TRBV5-1	TGCGCCAGCAGCTTGTACGGTGGGAACACTGAAGCTTTCTTT	CASSLYGGNTEAFF
TRBJ2-4	NA	many	TRBV28	TGTGCCAGCAGTTTATCTAAAAACATTCAGTACTTC	CASSLSKNIQYF
TRBJ1-1	TRBD1	NA	TRBV27	TGTGCCAGCAGAGGCGGACAGGGCCGCCTAAGAATGTTGTACACTGAAGCTTTCTTT	CASRGGQGRLRMLYTEAFF
TRBJ1-5	TRBD1	many	TRBV10-2	TGCGCCAGCAGCGGTACAGGGGCCGGTCAGCCCCAGCATTTT	CASSGTGAGQPQHF
TRBJ2-7	NA	many	TRBV19	TGTGCCAGTACCGCGTCCGGAGACAGGCGAACCTACGAGCAGTACTTC	CASTASGDRRTYEQYF
TRBJ2-1	TRBD2	NA	TRBV27	TGTGCCAGCAGTTTATTGACCAGCGGGGCAGACAATGAGCAGTTCTTC	CASSLLTSGADNEQFF
TRBJ2-7	NA	many	TRBV20-1	TGCAGTGCTAGAGAAGGGGGGGGGGCCTACGAGCAGTACTTC	CSAREGGGAYEQYF
TRBJ1-1	NA	few	TRBV10-3	TGTGCCATCAGTGAGTCGAAGGGTAACACTGAAGCTTTCTTT	CAISESKGNTEAFF
TRBJ1-1	NA	many	TRBV7-2	TGTGCCAGCAGCATCTCACGGGACACTGAAGCTTTCTTT	CASSISRDTEAFF
TRBJ2-5	NA	NA	TRBV5-6	TGTGCCAGCAGCTTGTGGCAAGAGACCCAGTACTTC	CASSLWQETQYF
TRBJ1-1	NA	few	TRBV3-1	TGTGCCAGCAGCCAAGACCCGGACAGCCTTGAAGCTTTCTTT	CASSQDPDSLEAFF
TRBJ1-2	TRBD1	many	TRBV10-3	TGTGCCATCAGTGTGTCAGGGGGCTATGGCTACACCTTC	CAISVSGGYGYTF
TRBJ2-1	TRBD1	many	TRBV5-6	TGTGCCAGCAGCTTCGGGACAGGGCAGACCAATGAGCAGTTCTTC	CASSFGTGQTNEQFF
TRBJ2-7	NA	many	TRBV6-2/TRBV6-3	TGTGCCAGCACCCTACGGCGGGGCTCCTACGAGCAGTACTTC	CASTLRRGSYEQYF
TRBJ2-7	NA	many	TRBV28	TGTGCCAGCAGTTTCGGCGGCTCCTACGAGCAGTACTTC	CASSFGGSYEQYF
TRBJ2-7	TRBD1	many	TRBV10-3	TGTGCCATCAGTGCAGGACAGGGTTCGTACGAGCAGTACTTC	CAISAGQGSYEQYF
TRBJ2-3	TRBD1	many	TRBV5-1	TGCGCCAGCAGCCTCGGACAGGCAACAGATACGCAGTATTTT	CASSLGQATDTQYF